This T cell receptor beta chain was obtained from a study of memory CD4+ T cells and cytomegalovirus serostatus. Profiled with immunoSEQ multiplex PCR; TCRdb holds only in-frame clones, not every one. This sample carries some 46,000 clones, 70% to 80% of them seen once, and the ten largest clones take approximately 1.2%. The CDR3 covers 16 residues. The germline CDR1 and CDR2 sequences are SGHNT and YYREEE (reference sequence). The germline V and J ends were trimmed by 0 bases and 0 bases, with 7 bases remaining between them. General study points: About two fifths of the roughly 150 known CMV-associated TCRbeta sequences appeared in CD4+ memory. The CMV-associated TCR signature appears largely within the CD4+ memory repertoire.

To note about this clone: Antigen: not known.

The sort gate was single viable CD3+CD4+CD8-CD45RO+ cells for memory CD4+ T cells. The chain couples TRBV5-4 to TRBJ2-6; D gene ambiguous. This receptor was obtained from an adult in good health and CMV-seronegative. Sequencing used memory CD4+ T cells from blood. The CDR3 loop reads CASSLEWASGANVLTF. Written as DNA, the CDR3 is TGTGCCAGCAGCTTGGAATGGGCCTCTGGGGCCAACGTCCTGACTTTC.